This T cell receptor beta chain was recorded in a study of CD8 T cells in ankylosing spondylitis. General study points: Significantly higher representation of disease-linked clones was reported for matched ankylosing spondylitis synovial fluid. A motif of 7 to 9 highly homologous TCR beta variants was seen as apparently characteristic of ankylosing spondylitis blood.

TCRdb redid the calling of the 5' RACE reads with MiXCR, one entry per CDR3 protein. The sample consists of tens of thousands of distinct CDR3 sequences, around 8.5% of them appearing once. There are many counts of this clonotype. Antigen unknown. Germline V CDR1 and CDR2: SGHRS, YFSETQ. Trimming took 5 bases from V and 4 from J; bases not matched to a gene: 6. CDR3 length: 14 amino acids. The sequenced sample consisted of blood, either unsorted or a sorted T cell fraction (not recorded which). The rearrangement joins TRBV5-1 to TRBJ2-5; TRBD1 aligns across 9 bases. The sequence was collected from a male donor with ankylosing spondylitis. In nucleotides, the CDR3 is TGCGCCAGCAGACCGGACAGGGGACCAGAGACCCAGTACTTC. Protein sequence: CASRPDRGPETQYF.